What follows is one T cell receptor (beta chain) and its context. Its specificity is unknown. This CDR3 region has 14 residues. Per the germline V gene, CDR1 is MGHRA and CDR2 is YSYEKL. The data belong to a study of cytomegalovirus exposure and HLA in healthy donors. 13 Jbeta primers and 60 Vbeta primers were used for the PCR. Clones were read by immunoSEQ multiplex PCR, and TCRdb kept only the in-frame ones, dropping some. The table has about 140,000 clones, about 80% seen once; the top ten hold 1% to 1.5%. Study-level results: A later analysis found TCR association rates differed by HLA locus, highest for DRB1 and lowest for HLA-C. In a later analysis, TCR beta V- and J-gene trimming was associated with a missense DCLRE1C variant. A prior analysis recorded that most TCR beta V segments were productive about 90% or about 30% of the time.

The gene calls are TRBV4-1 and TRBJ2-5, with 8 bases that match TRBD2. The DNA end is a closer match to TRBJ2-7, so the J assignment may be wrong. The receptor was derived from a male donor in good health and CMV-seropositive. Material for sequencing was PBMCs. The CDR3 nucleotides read TGCGCCAGCAGCCCCGGGGGGGCCCTCTACGAGCAGTACTTC. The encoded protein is CASSPGGALYEQYF.